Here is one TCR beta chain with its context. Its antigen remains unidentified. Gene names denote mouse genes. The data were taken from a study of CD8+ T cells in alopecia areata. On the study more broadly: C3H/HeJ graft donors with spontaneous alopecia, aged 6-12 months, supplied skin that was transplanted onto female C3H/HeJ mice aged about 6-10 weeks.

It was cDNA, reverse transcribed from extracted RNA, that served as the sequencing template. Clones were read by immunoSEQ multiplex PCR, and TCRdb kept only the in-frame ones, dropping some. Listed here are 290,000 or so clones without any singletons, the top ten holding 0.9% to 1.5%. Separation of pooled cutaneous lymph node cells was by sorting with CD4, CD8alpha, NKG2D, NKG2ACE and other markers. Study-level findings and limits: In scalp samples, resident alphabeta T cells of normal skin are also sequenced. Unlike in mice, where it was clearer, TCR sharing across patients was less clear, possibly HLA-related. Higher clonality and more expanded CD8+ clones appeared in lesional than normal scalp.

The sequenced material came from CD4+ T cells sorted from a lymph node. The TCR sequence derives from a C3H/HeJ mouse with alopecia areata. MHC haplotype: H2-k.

The sequenced CDR3 bases are TGTGCTAGCAGTAGAGACTGGGGGTCCTCTGACCAAGAC. This codes for CASSRDWGSSDQD. The full CDR3 reads CASSRDWGSSDQDTQYF. The chain employs TRBV17 and TRBJ2-5, with TRBD2 matching over 7 bases. The sequenced fragment ends 4 residues before the CDR3 boundary, so the rest is inferred from the germline J gene. Looked up from germline, CDR1 is MNHDT and CDR2 is YYDKIL. Germline trimming cut 0 bases from V and 1 base from J; bases unmatched to any gene: 7. The CDR3 extends over 17 amino acids.